The rows below give T cell receptor beta chains drawn from one sample of a study of T-cell reconstitution after alpha-beta-depleted transplantation in children. TCRdb passed the PCR reads through MiXCR, listing each CDR3 protein once. The table has about 440,000 distinct CDR3 sequences, roughly two fifths seen once; the top ten hold about 30%. The sample was PBMCs, taken before TCRalphabeta/CD19-depleted stem cell transplant. All receptors come from a girl aged 2 to 10 with aplastic anemia, due to receive a stem cell transplant. Each CDR3 is given with its conserved first and last residue. The D gene is left open where the match is weak. Some rows mark clone size as missing; the rest say once, few, many or name a class of expanded clone.

- TRBJ2-1 - TRBV20-1 CSASGAISYNEQFF
- TRBJ2-2 - TRBV5-1 CASSRGDSGSATGELFF
- TRBJ1-1 - TRBV6-6 CASIEIRGLGAFF
many TRBJ1-6 TRBD1 TRBV28 CASSPGTGHSPLHF
- TRBJ2-1 TRBD2 TRBV12-3/TRBV12-4 CASRGTSGSVQFF
- TRBJ2-5 - TRBV29-1 CSVGRKETQYF
- TRBJ2-1 TRBD2 TRBV7-2 CASSLVSGRRDEQFF
few TRBJ1-6 - TRBV3-1 CASSQRLARGLDNSPLHF
- TRBJ2-5 - TRBV5-1 CASTRDQETQYF
- TRBJ1-6 TRBD1 TRBV5-5 CASNPGTGDNSPLHF
- TRBJ2-7 - TRBV7-2 CASIFKLDTAYEQYF
- TRBJ2-2 - TRBV7-9 CASSSDPIGELFF
- TRBJ2-7 TRBD2 TRBV7-2 CASSLGGREAPYEQYF
many TRBJ2-1 - TRBV5-1 CASISSTEQFF